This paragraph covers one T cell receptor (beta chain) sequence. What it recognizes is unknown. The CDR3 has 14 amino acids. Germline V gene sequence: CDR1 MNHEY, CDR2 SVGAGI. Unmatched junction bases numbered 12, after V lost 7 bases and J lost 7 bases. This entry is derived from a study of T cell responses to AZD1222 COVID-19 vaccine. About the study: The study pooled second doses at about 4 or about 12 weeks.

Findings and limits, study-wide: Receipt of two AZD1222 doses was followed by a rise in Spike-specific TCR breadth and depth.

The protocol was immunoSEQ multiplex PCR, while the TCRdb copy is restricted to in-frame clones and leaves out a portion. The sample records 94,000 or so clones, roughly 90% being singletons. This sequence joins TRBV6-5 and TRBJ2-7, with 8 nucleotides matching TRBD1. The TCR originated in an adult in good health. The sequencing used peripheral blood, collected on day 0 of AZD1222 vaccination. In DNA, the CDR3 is TGTGCCAGCAAATTAAGGACAGGGCTAGGAGAGCAGTACTTC. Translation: CASKLRTGLGEQYF.